This record looks at one T cell receptor beta chain sequence and its context. What it binds is not known. This record belongs to a study of OX40 agonist ivuxolimab in advanced cancers. Whole-study context: Ivuxolimab doses were 0.01, 0.1, 0.3, 1.5, 3 or 10 mg/kg every 2 weeks. Study results and limitations: It was also the case that some nonresponders had low normalized T-cell clonal expansion.

The table came from immunoSEQ multiplex PCR; TCRdb's copy has only in-frame clones and leaves some out. The sample lists about 91,000 clones; around 86% were seen once. CDR1 is SGHRS and CDR2 is YFSETQ in the germline V gene. Trimming removed 7 bases from V and 3 bases from J, with 14 bases in between. The CDR3 has 14 residues. This chain connects TRBV5-1 to TRBJ2-1; D remains unclear. Material: CD4+ or CD8+ T cells sorted from blood, obtained in a trial of the OX40 agonist ivuxolimab. This TCR was sampled from an adult with an advanced solid tumor such as melanoma, head and neck, liver or kidney cancer. The CDR3 loop reads CASSPGPYYNEQFF. The CDR3 DNA reads as TGCGCCAGCTCCCCGGGCCCCTACTACAATGAGCAGTTCTTC.